This T cell receptor beta chain was retrieved from a study of beta chain features in type 1 diabetes. Study-level information: Healthy donors and patients showed comparable age, gender and cell yields.

Sequenced material consisted of expressed TCRB transcripts (all of the isolated RNA was reverse transcribed). The table came from immunoSEQ multiplex PCR; TCRdb's copy has only in-frame clones and leaves some out. The data hold almost 250,000 clones, with 12% to 15% observed a single time. For this clone: As yet, its antigen is unknown.

Broader study findings: Relative to healthy donors, patients appeared to have naive, central memory and Treg TCRB repertoires that were more similar. Cells that show high TCR expression could be over-represented by cDNA sequencing.

One heparinised draw, averaging around 0.12 L, was taken per donor. V lost 4 bases and J lost 5; bases outside the gene matches: 8. Germline loops: CDR1 SGHRS, CDR2 YFSETQ. There are 14 residues in the CDR3. The chain couples TRBV5-1 to TRBJ1-1, with TRBD1 matching 7 bases. This clonotype was obtained from a woman aged 40 to 50 in good health. The sample consisted of naive CD4+ T cells from blood. CDR3 DNA sequence: TGCGCCAGCAGCACGCCTCAGGGGGGAACTGAAGCTTTCTTT. Translation gives CASSTPQGGTEAFF.